The rows below give T cell receptor beta chains drawn from one sample of a study of regulatory T cells in long-lasting Graves disease. From the multiplex PCR reads, TCRdb called clonotypes with MiXCR, one entry per CDR3 protein. The table records around 460,000 distinct CDR3 sequences, approximately 23% of them present only once. Sequencing was performed on peripheral blood mononuclear cells (PBMCs), taken when the disease was refractory, from a patient treated with antithyroid drugs. The source is a female donor with Graves disease. CDR3s include the opening cysteine and the closing phenylalanine or tryptophan. The order of the fields is J gene, V gene, D gene, clone size, CDR3 protein, CDR3 DNA. D genes are given only for firm matches. For some rows the clone size is stated as once, few or many, or as a class when expanded; others skip it.

TRBJ2-7,TRBV27,NA,NA,CASSLSRGGEQYF,TGTGCCAGCAGTTTATCAAGGGGGGGCGAGCAGTACTTC
TRBJ2-7,TRBV12-5,NA,many,CASGPAEGALSF,TGTGCTAGTGGTCCCGCGGAGGGGGCCCTCAGCTTC
TRBJ1-2,TRBV30,NA,NA,CAWSEQYYGYTF,TGTGCCTGGAGTGAACAGTACTATGGCTACACCTTC
TRBJ1-1,TRBV19,NA,few,CASGTGHPTDEAFF,TGTGCCAGTGGCACGGGACATCCGACCGATGAAGCTTTCTTT
TRBJ1-1,TRBV19,NA,NA,CASSANRNTEAFF,TGTGCCAGTAGTGCTAACAGGAACACTGAAGCTTTCTTT
TRBJ2-2,TRBV19,TRBD1,NA,CASSRRQGRTYGELFF,TGTGCCAGTAGTAGAAGACAGGGAAGGACGTACGGGGAGCTGTTTTTT
TRBJ2-4,TRBV12-3/TRBV12-4,TRBD2,NA,CASSLGAGGNIQYF,TGTGCCAGCAGTTTAGGAGCGGGAGGCAACATTCAGTACTTC
TRBJ1-1,TRBV6-5,NA,many,CASSFTGRPNTEAFF,TGTGCCAGCAGTTTCACGGGACGGCCGAACACTGAAGCTTTCTTT
TRBJ2-7,TRBV19,NA,NA,CASSIGWPKRSYEQYF,TGTGCCAGTAGTATAGGGTGGCCCAAGAGATCCTACGAGCAGTACTTC
TRBJ1-6,TRBV19,NA,few,CASARDTDGGSPLHF,TGTGCCAGCGCCAGGGACACCGACGGCGGTTCACCCCTCCACTTT
TRBJ2-2,TRBV12-3/TRBV12-4,TRBD1,many,CASSSSGQGETGELFF,TGTGCCAGCAGTTCCTCGGGACAGGGGGAAACCGGGGAGCTGTTTTTT
TRBJ2-7,TRBV30,TRBD1,NA,CAWSAGQGTYEQYF,TGTGCCTGGAGTGCCGGACAGGGAACCTACGAGCAGTACTTC
TRBJ1-2,TRBV6-2/TRBV6-3,NA,NA,CASSYSSQGDYGYTF,TGTGCCAGCAGTTACTCGAGTCAGGGAGACTATGGCTACACCTTC
TRBJ2-1,TRBV2,NA,NA,CASLSTKRQFF,TGTGCCAGCCTCTCGACTAAGAGGCAGTTCTTC
TRBJ1-1,TRBV3-1,NA,NA,CASSHAGVQNTEAFF,TGTGCCAGCAGCCATGCGGGGGTGCAGAACACTGAAGCTTTCTTT
TRBJ2-6,TRBV20-1,TRBD1,NA,CSAKDRDRGGSGANVLTF,TGCAGTGCTAAAGACCGGGACAGGGGCGGATCTGGGGCCAACGTCCTGACTTTC
TRBJ2-7,TRBV29-1,TRBD1,NA,CSVWTGTEEQYF,TGCAGCGTCTGGACAGGGACGGAAGAGCAGTACTTC
TRBJ2-7,TRBV28,NA,many,CATTESSYEQYF,TGTGCCACCACCGAGAGCTCCTACGAGCAGTACTTC
TRBJ2-3,TRBV20-1,NA,once,CSAIWGAPNTQYF,TGCAGTGCTATATGGGGGGCGCCCAATACGCAGTATTTT
TRBJ1-2,TRBV12-3/TRBV12-4,NA,few,CANSLGWDTGDGYTF,TGTGCCAACAGTTTAGGATGGGACACTGGGGATGGCTACACCTTC
TRBJ2-2,TRBV7-2,TRBD1,few,CASSHRDRGIPGELFF,TGTGCCAGCAGCCACCGGGACAGAGGTATCCCCGGGGAGCTGTTTTTT
TRBJ1-6,TRBV5-4,TRBD1,NA,CASSLEGQGYGPYNSPLHF,TGTGCCAGCAGCTTGGAGGGACAGGGTTATGGCCCCTATAATTCACCCCTCCACTTT
TRBJ2-7,TRBV28,NA,many,CASRTAGGEYGQYF,TGTGCCAGCAGAACTGCTGGCGGGGAGTACGGGCAGTACTTC
TRBJ2-7,TRBV29-1,TRBD1,many,CSVAGTGSYEQYF,TGCAGCGTCGCCGGGACAGGGTCCTACGAGCAGTACTTC
TRBJ2-7,TRBV7-2,NA,many,CASSLDTNYEQYF,TGTGCCAGCAGCTTAGATACCAACTACGAGCAGTACTTC
TRBJ1-2,TRBV12-3/TRBV12-4,NA,many,CASSFKGGGYTF,TGTGCCAGCAGTTTCAAGGGGGGTGGCTACACCTTC
TRBJ1-5,TRBV28,NA,many,CASSVPGASNQPQHF,TGTGCCAGCAGTGTCCCGGGGGCCAGCAATCAGCCCCAGCATTTT
TRBJ1-3,TRBV11-2,NA,few,CASSSQGLGNTIYF,TGTGCCAGCAGCTCCCAGGGCCTTGGAAACACCATATATTTT
TRBJ1-1,TRBV11-2,NA,many,CASSPRLWEWNTEAFF,TGTGCCAGCAGCCCGCGGCTTTGGGAGTGGAACACTGAAGCTTTCTTT
TRBJ1-4,TRBV19,NA,NA,CATHQGDNEKLFF,TGTGCCACCCATCAGGGAGATAATGAAAAACTGTTTTTT
TRBJ1-2,TRBV7-3,TRBD1,NA,CASSLLPGQGYGYTF,TGTGCCAGCAGCTTACTCCCGGGACAGGGGTATGGCTACACCTTC
TRBJ2-2,TRBV6-2/TRBV6-3,TRBD2,NA,CASSYERETGELFF,TGTGCCAGCAGTTACGAGCGGGAGACCGGGGAGCTGTTTTTT